This T cell receptor (beta chain) was sequenced in a study of T cell clonality in common variable immunodeficiency. General study points: Compared with controls, CVID subjects had fewer shared TCRbeta clones. Fewer deletions and N-nucleotide insertions were reportedly seen in common variable immunodeficiency TCR beta sequences. CVID subjects had higher TCRbeta clonality than healthy controls, most marked in about a third.

Trimming removed 5 bases at V and 5 bases at J, with 15 bases between. This CDR3 has 14 amino acids. Germline CDR1 is DFQATT and CDR2 is SNEGSKA (reference sequence). Assay used: immunoSEQ multiplex PCR; TCRdb lists only in-frame clones, some missing. This sample carries about 35,000 clones and no singletons, and around 3.1% goes to the top ten. Patients and controls were mostly of Caucasian heritage. This clone showed up many times. The antigen remains unidentified. The read ends 3 residues shy of where the CDR3 ends; the end is completed using the germline J gene. Specimen: peripheral blood mononuclear cells. The receptor was isolated from a person aged 18 to 75 in good health. The chain couples TRBV20-1 to TRBJ2-2, with D possibly matching TRBD1 (6 bases). CDR3 sequence reads: CSAAPGTTTGELFF. The sequenced part of the CDR3 DNA is TGCAGTGCTGCCCCCGGGACAACTACCGGGGAG.